This T cell receptor beta chain was identified in a study of CD8 T cells in Susac syndrome. The RNA input was about 0.5 to 1 ug, and it was reverse transcribed with random hexamers. Across 54 Vbeta and 13 Jbeta, immunoSEQ multiplex PCR amplified TCR beta CDR3. TCRdb fed the immunoSEQ multiplex PCR reads into MiXCR, producing one record per CDR3 protein. The sample carries roughly 200,000 distinct CDR3 sequences, more than 90% recorded once. TCR beta sequencing was performed on blood CD8+ and CD4+ T cells. V was pared by 3 bases and J by 0 bases, with 6 bases between. Germline lookup yields CDR1 MNHEY and CDR2 SMNVEV (reference sequence). The CDR3 is 14 residues long.

The sequence derives from a human donor with multiple sclerosis. The chain employs TRBV27 and TRBJ1-5, with D uncertain. The sample comprised CD4+ T cells from PBMCs. CDR3 DNA sequence: TGTGCCAGCAGTTTCCTAGATAGCAATCAGCCCCAGCATTTT. This translates into CASSFLDSNQPQHF.